A selection of T cell receptor beta chains follows, all from one sample in a study of cytomegalovirus exposure and HLA in healthy donors. Measured with immunoSEQ multiplex PCR; TCRdb has only the in-frame clones, and not every one. The sample has some 130,000 clones, and its top ten clones hold about 1.4%. The sequencing input was PBMCs. These receptors came from a woman aged 40 to 55 in good health and CMV-seronegative. Each CDR3 is given without its conserved first and last residue.

j_call cdr3_length v_call cdr3_aa
TRBJ2-7 14 TRBV7-2 ASSLTSGGDSYEQY
TRBJ1-2 10 TRBV6-5 ARSEGGYGYT
TRBJ1-6 14 TRBV9 ASSVGLGQGNSPLH
TRBJ1-4 12 TRBV6-6 ASSLGDRAQRLF
TRBJ2-2 12 TRBV5-1 ASGGGGNTGELF
TRBJ2-7 14 TRBV4-2 ASSQGTSGGAKEQY
TRBJ2-2 14 TRBV10-1 ASTPGQGAYTGELF
TRBJ1-2 10 TRBV13 ASSLRSYGYT
TRBJ2-3 15 TRBV19 ASSMAPSAGSTDTQY
TRBJ1-6 11 TRBV6-1 ASREEGGSPLH
TRBJ1-2 12 TRBV10-3 AIAPLGAGYGYT
TRBJ1-1 11 TRBV7-2 ASSNGRSTEAF
TRBJ2-6 14 TRBV5-5 ASSFFPYSGANVLT
TRBJ1-3 10 TRBV29-1 SVSESGNTIY
TRBJ2-2 14 TRBV5-1 ASRMSNPPITGELF
TRBJ2-2 12 TRBV7-2 ASSLVAGTGELF
TRBJ1-1 12 TRBV6-4 ASSDSYSVGEAF
TRBJ2-1 12 TRBV19 ASSSRGLMNEQF
TRBJ2-1 12 TRBV29-1 SVPSGHSYNEQF
TRBJ1-6 13 TRBV19 ASRSQGLINSPLH
TRBJ2-2 15 TRBV6-8 ASSSTWTGGHTGELF
TRBJ1-5 14 TRBV19 ASRRSDSYSNQPQH
TRBJ2-1 12 TRBV11-2 ASSFRGGYNEQF
TRBJ2-2 13 TRBV6-6 ASSLRTSGTGELF
TRBJ1-2 15 TRBV7-2 ASSLVPFGLVSYGYT
TRBJ2-3 13 TRBV7-7 ASSLDGTAGDTQY
TRBJ2-7 11 TRBV7-2 ASREQGVDEQY